The present TCR beta chain was sequenced within a study of blood T cell repertoires in COVID-19. Whole-study context: Some COVID-19 samples were acute and others convalescent; all came from the United States, Italy and Spain. PBMCs, B-cell-depleted T cells, or T cells were the source of the cDNA or gDNA that made up the material.

Per the germline V gene, CDR1 is MNHEY and CDR2 is SVGEGT. V lost 4 bases, J lost 2 bases, and 2 bases stayed unmatched. This CDR3 has 15 residues. Authors' data handling: Amplification from reference gene primers served as the basis for estimated nucleated cell counts. Produced via immunoSEQ multiplex PCR; TCRdb's table is partial and in-frame only. V and J calls and clone size are as listed in that table; D and trimming were resolved from the DNA. The sample includes under 75,000 clones, roughly 87% of them seen just once. V gene TRBV6-2 or TRBV6-3 combines with J gene TRBJ2-2; 9 bases are shared with TRBD2. The TCR was taken from a woman aged 18-29 years with acute or convalescent COVID-19. The sample was peripheral blood. CDR3 sequence: CASSWTSDNTGELFF. In nucleotides, the CDR3 is TGTGCCAGCAGTTGGACTAGCGACAACACCGGGGAGCTGTTTTTT.